A single sample is the source of the 28 T cell receptor beta chains below, sequenced in a study of OX40 agonist ivuxolimab in advanced cancers. Assay: immunoSEQ multiplex PCR; the TCRdb copy retains only in-frame clones and omits some. The table includes around 65,000 clones, approximately 90% detected once. The sequencing here drew on CD4+ or CD8+ T cells sorted from blood, taken in a trial of the OX40 agonist ivuxolimab. The receptors derive from an adult with an advanced solid tumor such as melanoma, head and neck, liver or kidney cancer.

The chain has TRBV27 and TRBJ2-4; no clear D gene. Germline V gene sequence: CDR1 MNHEY, CDR2 SMNVEV (reference sequence). V was pared by 5 bases and J by 0 bases, with 11 bases between. The CDR3 length is 15 residues. CDR3: CASSPSLLAKNIQYF. CDR3 nucleotides: TGTGCCAGCAGTCCCTCTCTTCTAGCCAAAAACATTCAGTACTTC.

This rearrangement joins TRBV5-1 to TRBJ1-1; D not resolved. The CDR3 totals 14 residues. The germline CDR1 and CDR2 sequences are SGHRS and YFSETQ. V lost 0 bases and J lost 1, with 7 bases in between. The CDR3 loop is CASSLDSSNTEAFF. The DNA of the CDR3 is TGCGCCAGCAGCTTGGACAGCTCGAACACTGAAGCTTTCTTT.

This chain joins TRBV27 and TRBJ1-2; TRBD1 might be the D (5 bases). Trimming stripped 2 bases from V and 5 bases from J, with 9 bases between. Germline loops: CDR1 MNHEY, CDR2 SMNVEV (reference sequence). The CDR3 contains 13 residues. The chain's CDR3 is CASSLEAGYGYTF. CDR3 sequence (DNA): TGTGCCAGCAGTTTAGAGGCAGGGTATGGCTACACCTTC.

This clone appeared a single time. The chain recombines TRBV27 with TRBJ2-1; TRBD1 matches at 8 bases. Germline CDR1 and CDR2: MNHEY and SMNVEV (reference sequence). Unmatched junction bases numbered 12, after V lost 9 bases and J lost 8 bases. The length of the CDR3 is 14 residues. The DNA for the CDR3 is TGTGCCAGTCAATCCCACTTACAGGGGGATGAGCAGTTCTTC. This sequence encodes CASQSHLQGDEQFF.

The chain recombines TRBV6-5 with TRBJ1-2; D call uncertain. The CDR3 has 13 amino acids. The germline CDR1 and CDR2 sequences are MNHEY and SVGAGI. Trimming pared 6 bases from V and 4 bases from J, leaving 12 bases between. The CDR3 coding sequence is TGTGCCAGCAGCTACAGTGTTAGCTATGGCTACACCTTC. Protein product: CASSYSVSYGYTF.

V usage is TRBV5-5 and J usage is TRBJ2-7, with 7 bases lining up with TRBD2. Trimming removed 2 bases from V and 2 bases from J; junction bases left unmatched: 4. This CDR3 region has 14 residues. From germline, CDR1 is SGHKS and CDR2 YYEKEE (reference sequence). The CDR3 DNA reads as TGTGCCAGCAGCTTAGGGGAGGGGACCTACGAGCAGTACTTC. Amino acids: CASSLGEGTYEQYF.

The chain couples TRBV11-2 to TRBJ2-1; 10 bases are a match to TRBD2. Germline CDR1 and CDR2: SGHAT and FQNNGV. Trimming took 0 bases from V and 12 from J; bases not matched to a gene: 8. The CDR3 loop spans 15 amino acids. CDR3 in amino acids: CASSLETRAGGAQFF. The CDR3 nucleotides read TGTGCCAGCAGCTTAGAAACGCGAGCGGGGGGGGCGCAGTTCTTC. Combining the CDR3 with reference TRBV11-2 and TRBJ2-1 gives the whole variable domain EAGVAQSPRYKIIEKRQSVAFWCNPISGHATLYWYQQILGQGPKLLIQFQNNGVVDDSQLPKDRFSAERLKGVDSTLKIQPAKLEDSAVYLCASSLETRAGGAQFFGPGTRLTVL.

This chain uses TRBV28 with TRBJ2-5, with 10 bases that match TRBD2. CDR1 and CDR2 from the germline V gene are MDHEN and SYDVKM. This CDR3 has 17 residues. J lost 5 bases, V lost 2 bases, and 11 bases had no gene match. The CDR3 DNA follows: TGTGCCAGCAGTTTACTAGCGGGGGCCAACACGGGGGAGACCCAGTACTTC. This sequence encodes CASSLLAGANTGETQYF.

This clone is a singleton in its sample. The V call is TRBV6-1, the J call TRBJ1-3, with 10 bases that match TRBD1. Germline lookup yields CDR1 MNHNS and CDR2 SASEGT. This CDR3 is 15 amino acids long. J was trimmed by 4 bases and V by 5 bases; bases with no gene match: 5. CDR3 sequence reads: CASSSGTGVGNTIYF. CDR3 coding DNA: TGTGCCAGCAGTTCCGGGACAGGGGTAGGAAACACCATATATTTT.

The rearrangement uses TRBV28 and TRBJ1-5; 9 bases align to TRBD1. The CDR3 totals 15 residues. Germline CDR1 is MDHEN and CDR2 is SYDVKM. After removal of 6 bases from V and 1 base from J, the junction contained 4 bases not matched to a gene. The CDR3 loop reads CASSAGTGSNQPQHF. CDR3 DNA: TGTGCCAGCAGCGCCGGGACAGGGAGCAATCAGCCCCAGCATTTT.

The gene calls are TRBV7-2 and TRBJ1-1; D gene uncertain. V lost 1 base and J lost 4, with 7 bases in between. From germline, CDR1 is SGHTA and CDR2 FQGNSA. The CDR3 loop spans 13 amino acids. CDR3: CASSLGQSTEAFF. CDR3 DNA sequence: TGTGCCAGCAGCTTAGGTCAGAGCACTGAAGCTTTCTTT. Drawing the rest from reference TRBV7-2 and TRBJ1-1, the complete variable domain is GAGVSQSPSNKVTEKGKDVELRCDPISGHTALYWYRQSLGQGLEFLIYFQGNSAPDKSGLPSDRFSAERTGGSVSTLTIQRTQQEDSAVYLCASSLGQSTEAFFGQGTRLTVV.

The chain employs TRBV6-6 and TRBJ2-2; TRBD2 aligns across 7 bases. Per germline, CDR1 MNHNY and CDR2 SVGAGI (reference sequence). The V and J ends lost 5 bases and 8 bases, in that order; junction bases with no gene match: 2. The CDR3 sequence is 12 residues long. CDR3 residues: CASSSGAGELFF. The CDR3 DNA sequence: TGTGCCAGCAGTAGCGGGGCTGGGGAGCTGTTTTTT.

This clone has a single count. The rearrangement joins TRBV19 to TRBJ2-5; D gene unclear. The J call could be wrong; TRBJ2-7 is a better fit for the DNA end. Germline V gene data show CDR1 as LNHDA and CDR2 as SQIVND (reference sequence). The CDR3 has 13 residues. The CDR3 DNA is TGTGCCAGTAGTATAGCAGTCACCTACGAGCAGTACTTC. Amino acid sequence: CASSIAVTYEQYF.

This clone appeared once. The identical CDR3 is also encoded by other nucleotide sequences in the sample. The CDR3 DNA follows: TGTGCCAGCAGCTTAGGAGGGAACACCGGGGAGCTGTTTTTT. Translating gives CASSLGGNTGELFF. J is TRBJ2-2 and V is TRBV11-3; unclear D gene. Trimming cost V 1 base and J 1 base, with 4 bases left between them. Germline CDR1 SGHNT, CDR2 YENEEA. This CDR3 spans 14 amino acids.

CDR3 nucleotide sequence: TGTGCCAGCAGCCCGGGACAGCCATACACTGAAGCTTTCTTT. Translating gives CASSPGQPYTEAFF. The chain uses TRBV7-9 and TRBJ1-1; 7 bases match TRBD1. The CDR3 runs to 14 residues. Per the germline V gene, CDR1 is SEHNR and CDR2 is FQNEAQ (reference sequence). V shed 5 bases, J shed 3 bases, and the junction held 6 bases outside the gene matches.

This rearrangement joins TRBV7-8 to TRBJ2-1; the match to TRBD2 covers 13 bases. Germline loops: CDR1 SGHVS, CDR2 FQNEAQ. The CDR3 covers 19 residues. V trimming: 5 bases; J trimming: 4 bases; junction bases outside the gene matches: 14. The CDR3 sequence is CASSLTSGGAYYLYNEQFF. The DNA for the CDR3 is TGTGCCAGCAGCCTTACTAGCGGGGGGGCCTATTACCTTTACAATGAGCAGTTCTTC.

This chain uses TRBV6-6 with TRBJ1-5; 8 bases match TRBD1. Germline values: CDR1 MNHNY, CDR2 SVGAGI (reference sequence). The junction had 4 bases not matched to a gene; V was cut back by 8 bases and J by 1 base. The CDR3 runs to 14 residues. This chain's CDR3 is CASLDRDSNQPQHF. The CDR3 DNA is TGTGCCAGCCTGGACAGGGACAGCAATCAGCCCCAGCATTTT.

V usage is TRBV10-2 and J usage is TRBJ1-1; TRBD1 might be the D (6 bases). This CDR3 contains 15 residues. Germline V gene data show CDR1 as WSHSY and CDR2 as SAAADI. With 8 bases removed from V and 4 bases from J, the gap between germline ends came to 20 bases. The CDR3 sequence is CASGPSGAGSTEAFF. The CDR3 DNA reads as TGCGCCAGCGGGCCCTCGGGGGCAGGGTCCACTGAAGCTTTCTTT.

With respect to this clone: A read error may produce the germline difference seen at one junction end. The rearrangement uses TRBV6-5 and TRBJ2-7; perhaps TRBD2 as D (6 bases). Germline CDR1 and CDR2: MNHEY and SVGAGI. This CDR3 spans 11 amino acids. The CDR3: CASSYGTALHF. In nucleotides, the CDR3 is TGTGCCAGCAGTTACGGGACTGCACTGCACTTC.

The J gene is TRBJ2-7, the V gene TRBV6-5; D is possibly TRBD1 (6 bases). The CDR3 length is 14 residues. Deletions cut 4 bases from V and 1 base from J, with 11 bases between. Per germline, CDR1 MNHEY and CDR2 SVGAGI. CDR3 sequence reads: CASSFRDNSYEQYF. The CDR3 DNA reads TGTGCCAGCAGTTTCCGGGACAATTCCTACGAGCAGTACTTC.

The gene calls are TRBV19 and TRBJ1-1; D remains unclear. Between the trimmed V and J ends, which lost 8 bases and 4 bases, there was a span of 14 bases. Germline CDR1 reads LNHDA; CDR2 reads SQIVND (reference sequence). The CDR3 loop spans 13 amino acids. This chain's CDR3 is CASGQLGPTEAFF. CDR3 sequence (DNA): TGTGCCAGTGGTCAACTCGGTCCCACTGAAGCTTTCTTT. The whole variable domain, filled in from reference TRBV19 and TRBJ1-1, reads DGGITQSPKYLFRKEGQNVTLSCEQNLNHDAMYWYRQDPGQGLRLIYYSQIVNDFQKGDIAEGYSVSREKKESFPLTVTSAQKNPTAFYLCASGQLGPTEAFFGQGTRLTVV.

The CDR3 loop is CASRSPSNSPLHF. As DNA, the CDR3 is TGTGCCAGCAGGAGTCCGAGCAATTCACCCCTCCACTTT. The chain has TRBV6-5 and TRBJ1-6, with unresolved D. The V gene's germline CDR1 is MNHEY and CDR2 SVGAGI. Trimming removed 6 bases from V and 7 bases from J, with 10 bases in between. This CDR3 is 13 amino acids long.

DNA for the CDR3: TGTGCCAGCAGCGTTTCGGGCGTCAGCTCCTACAATGAGCAGTTCTTC. Translated: CASSVSGVSSYNEQFF. The V call is TRBV9, the J call TRBJ2-1; D uncertain. The CDR3 is 16 residues long. With 2 bases removed from V and 0 bases from J, the gap between germline ends came to 12 bases. CDR1 and CDR2 (germline): SGDLS, YYNGEE.

This clone was counted between two and nine times. The chain is built from TRBV7-9 and TRBJ2-1; 10 bases are shared with TRBD2. Germline CDR1 reads SEHNR; CDR2 reads FQNEAQ (reference sequence). The junction had 14 bases not matched to a gene; V was cut back by 5 bases and J by 4 bases. The CDR3 has 18 amino acids. CDR3 sequence (DNA): TGTGCCAGCAGCCCCCTCCCTCCTCTAGCGGGGGAATACAATGAGCAGTTCTTC. It is translated as CASSPLPPLAGEYNEQFF.

The rearrangement links TRBV16 to TRBJ1-5; D remains unclear. The CDR3 covers 11 residues. Germline lookup yields CDR1 KGHSY and CDR2 FQNENV. The V gene lost 3 bases and the J gene lost 7 bases, with 4 bases spanning the gap. CDR3 DNA: TGTGCCAGCAGCCAGGGGCAGCCCCAGCATTTT. Its protein product is CASSQGQPQHF.

The V call is TRBV4-1, the J call TRBJ1-2; no firm D call. Germline V gene data show CDR1 as MGHRA and CDR2 as YSYEKL. V was trimmed by 0 bases and J by 6 bases, leaving 5 bases between them. The CDR3 totals 12 residues. For the CDR3, the DNA is TGCGCCAGCAGCCAAGATCCAGATGGCTACACCTTC. Residues: CASSQDPDGYTF.

The sample holds a few counts of this clone. This chain links TRBV7-9 with TRBJ1-1, with no clear D. Germline V CDR1 and CDR2: SEHNR, FQNEAQ (reference sequence). CDR3 size: 12 residues. V lost 0 bases and J lost 8, with 7 bases in between. CDR3 DNA sequence: TGTGCCAGCAGCTTAGCGCATGAGGAAGCTTTCTTT. It yields the protein CASSLAHEEAFF.

The rearrangement joins TRBV7-9 to TRBJ2-6; the match to TRBD2 covers 9 bases. This CDR3 has 15 amino acids. Unmatched junction bases numbered 3, after V lost 5 bases and J lost 4 bases. Germline V gene sequence: CDR1 SEHNR, CDR2 FQNEAQ (reference sequence). Here the CDR3 reads CASSSGGPGANVLTF. CDR3 sequence (DNA): TGTGCCAGCAGCAGCGGGGGGCCCGGGGCCAACGTCCTGACTTTC.